A single T cell receptor beta chain is shown here with its context. This sample was included in a study of identical twins. Healthy Caucasians supplied all donations. Trimming pared 4 bases from V and 0 bases from J, leaving 15 bases between. The CDR3 has 16 amino acids. CDR1 and CDR2 (germline): SGDLS, YYNGEE. From the 5' RACE reads, TCRdb called clonotypes with MiXCR, one entry per CDR3 protein. The table has fewer than 550,000 distinct CDR3 sequences, more than 13% seen once. This sample was shared with a second study, whose subject was yellow fever vaccine responses in identical twins.

This clonotype was obtained from a woman in her late teens or twenties in good health. Sequences were obtained from CD4+ T cells sorted from blood. The chain is built from TRBV9 and TRBJ2-3, with D maybe TRBD2 (6 bases). In nucleotides, the CDR3 is TGTGCCAGCAGCCCCCGAGCGGGCAAGAGCACAGATACGCAGTATTTT. Its protein is CASSPRAGKSTDTQYF.